This T cell receptor beta chain comes out of a study of T-cell reconstitution after alpha-beta-depleted transplantation in children (dated by TCRdb to 2016 to 2017). For context, the study as a whole: Using TCR repertoire profiling, the study followed T-cell immune reconstitution in a quantitative way in children after TCRalphabeta/CD19-depleted allogeneic hematopoietic cell transplantation.

Library creation used PCR. Reads for this sample came from an Illumina HiSeq 2500. TCR library preparation used molecular barcoding, with unique molecular identifiers applied to normalize quantification of the TCRbeta repertoire. TCRdb reanalyzed the raw reads on its own, using fastp at Q25 for trimming and MiXCR for clone calling, and kept in-frame beta chains. Every CDR3 protein is listed once, alongside the most common genes and DNA of its rows. This sample lists about 980,000 distinct CDR3 sequences; around 30% were detected once. The top ten hold more than 25% of the sample. What the research found in general, with its limitations: In some patients, high TCRbeta diversity at day 60 was attributed to recipient T cells and intrathymic progenitors that had survived conditioning. The frequencies of hyperexpanded clones fell over the following months, and after one year, T-cell counts and TCRbeta diversity were mostly attributed to newly produced T cells. The apparently early recovery of alphabetaT-cell counts about two months after transplant reportedly depended on only several hundred rapidly expanded clones that came from non-depleted graft cells.

Explained via the paper, the treatment or condition label denotes: allogeneic hematopoietic cell transplantation with graft depleted of TCRalphabeta T cells and CD19 B cells. TCRalphabeta/CD19-depleted allogeneic hematopoietic cell grafts were given to the transplant recipients, all of whom were children. The germline V gene provides CDR1 SGDLS and CDR2 YYNGEE. At the junction V is shortened by 0 bases and J by 1 base, with 10 bases in between. The CDR3 contains 15 residues, cysteine and phenylalanine counted. Of the read, only the CDR3 DNA is kept; its 45 bases are in frame from base 1. In this sample, this clonotype turned up a few times. Its recognized antigen is unknown. The sample holds no much larger clone one base away, and base qualities are not on file.

The chain is encoded by TRBV9 joined to TRBJ1-1; no confident D gene assignment can be made. The sequences come from PBMCs, mostly from graft donor cells, collected 360 days after TCRalphabeta/CD19-depleted stem cell transplant. This clonotype was obtained from a boy younger than two who had a stem cell transplant for SCID, so the T cells may come from the graft donor. The encoded CDR3 is CASSVEGFGNTEAFF. The sequence in DNA is TGTGCCAGCAGCGTAGAAGGGTTTGGGAACACTGAAGCTTTCTTT.